The 16 T cell receptor beta chains reported below all come from one sample, sequenced in a study of blood T cells in healthy people across ages. A sample-barcoded 5' primer and a J-beta primer mix were used in a second PCR of roughly 7 to 12 cycles. Each CDR3 protein gets one entry after TCRdb re-called the 5' RACE reads with MiXCR. The sample carries some 640,000 distinct CDR3 sequences, 49% recorded once. Sequencing input: blood. These receptors all come from a woman aged 55-75 years in good health.

The chain carries TRBV7-8 and TRBJ2-7, with 8 bases fitting TRBD1. The J call may be in error: the DNA end matches TRBJ2-5 better. Germline V gives CDR1 SGHVS, CDR2 FQNEAQ. The CDR3 runs 17 residues. CDR3 loop: CASSTPAWQGARETQYF. The CDR3 DNA reads TGTGCCAGCAGCACCCCGGCCTGGCAGGGGGCTAGAGAGACCCAGTACTTC.

This clonotype was seen only a few times. V is TRBV7-2 and J is TRBJ2-7, with D tentatively TRBD1 or TRBD2 (6 bases each). Trimming stripped 4 bases from V and 1 base from J, with 20 bases between. Germline V gene lookup returns CDR1 SGHTA and CDR2 FQGNSA. The CDR3 loop spans 17 amino acids. The CDR3 reads CASSSGASGYGSYEQYF. The CDR3 bases are TGTGCCAGCAGCTCGGGGGCCTCAGGGTACGGATCCTACGAGCAGTACTTC.

This chain joins TRBV7-2 and TRBJ2-1; no clear D gene. The last part of the DNA fits TRBJ2-7 better; the J call may be wrong. The CDR3 contains 15 residues. Germline V gives CDR1 SGHTA, CDR2 FQGNSA. The CDR3 spells CASSLHAGSYNEQYF. CDR3 DNA: TGTGCCAGCAGCTTACATGCTGGGTCCTACAATGAGCAGTACTTC.

This rearrangement joins TRBV28 to TRBJ2-4; D might be TRBD1 or TRBD2, each matching 6 bases. With the DNA end fitting TRBJ2-7 better, the J assignment may be wrong. Germline assignment: CDR1 MDHEN and CDR2 SYDVKM. This CDR3 is built from 14 residues. The CDR3 DNA follows: TGTGCCAGCAGTTTAAGGCAGGGGAGGTACGAGCAGTACTTC. Its translation is CASSLRQGRYEQYF.

This chain uses TRBV18 with TRBJ2-7, with 7 bases aligning to TRBD1. Germline loops: CDR1 KGHSH, CDR2 LQKENI. Unmatched junction bases numbered 6, after V lost 2 bases and J lost 2 bases. The CDR3 consists of 15 residues. As DNA, the CDR3 is TGTGCCAGCTCACCAAGCTCCGGGACAGCCTACGAGCAGTACTTC. This translates into CASSPSSGTAYEQYF.

The genes are TRBV7-2 and TRBJ2-7; no reliable D call. V lost 10 bases and J lost 7, with 14 bases in between. CDR3 length equals 11 residues. Germline assignment: CDR1 SGHTA and CDR2 FQGNSA. The CDR3 loop reads CATSVGREQYF. CDR3 nucleotide sequence: TGTGCCACCTCGGTTGGGCGGGAGCAGTACTTC.

The chain couples TRBV6-2 or TRBV6-3 to TRBJ2-1; no definite D call. The J call may be faulty, since TRBJ2-7 better matches the DNA end. CDR1 is MNHEY, CDR2 SVGEGT, per germline. This CDR3 has 15 amino acids. CDR3 amino acids: CASSYSSGSYNEQYF. The CDR3 nucleotides read TGTGCCAGCAGTTACTCGTCCGGGTCCTACAATGAGCAGTACTTC.

The V and J genes are TRBV6-5 and TRBJ2-5, with 7 bases matching TRBD1. The germline V gene has CDR1 MNHEY and CDR2 SVGAGI. Trimming at V came to 6 bases and at J to 11 bases, leaving 12 bases not matched to a gene. The CDR3 consists of 13 residues. The CDR3 bases are TGTGCCAGCAGCCGCGACAGGGTTCGTGAGCAGTACTTC. This codes for CASSRDRVREQYF.

A few counts support this clonotype. The chain's CDR3 is CASSQVGTRPYNEQFF. In nucleotides, the CDR3 is TGCGCCAGCAGCCAAGTCGGTACTAGACCTTACAATGAGCAGTTCTTC. The chain has TRBV4-1 and TRBJ2-1; tentative D call: TRBD2 (5 bases). CDR1 and CDR2 from the germline V gene are MGHRA and YSYEKL. V lost 1 base to trimming and J lost 4 bases, with 14 bases between them. This CDR3 region has 16 residues.

The chain joins TRBV4-3 to TRBJ2-3; perhaps TRBD2 as D (6 bases). CDR1 LGHNA and CDR2 YSLEER come from the germline V gene. V dropped 1 base and J dropped 3 bases, with 26 bases sitting between them. This CDR3 is built from 20 residues. CDR3 in amino acids: CASSQGYLGGSKDTTDTQYF. In DNA, the CDR3 is TGCGCCAGCAGCCAAGGATATTTGGGAGGTTCGAAGGACACAACAGATACGCAGTATTTT.

This clonotype appeared once. This clone may be a read error of a much larger clone one base away. The chain has TRBV27 and TRBJ1-2; 10 nucleotides line up with TRBD1. CDR1 is MNHEY, CDR2 SMNVEV, per germline (reference sequence). This CDR3 comprises 15 residues. CDR3 sequence reads: CVSSTWTGGGYGYTF. The CDR3 region has the DNA TGTGTCAGCAGTACCTGGACAGGGGGGGGCTATGGCTACACCTTC.

The chain recombines TRBV4-1 with TRBJ1-4; weak D call: TRBD1 (6 bases). Germline V lookup: CDR1 MGHRA, CDR2 YSYEKL. The CDR3 sequence is 16 residues long. Trimming removed 4 bases from V and 4 bases from J, with 16 bases in between. This CDR3 reads CASSRSQTGGNEKLFF. CDR3 DNA sequence: TGCGCCAGCAGCCGATCCCAGACAGGTGGTAATGAAAAACTGTTTTTT.

This clonotype was seen only a few times. The rearrangement links TRBV15 to TRBJ2-7; TRBD2 matches 8 bases. This CDR3 is built from 17 residues. Germline values: CDR1 LNHNV, CDR2 YYDKDF (reference sequence). The junction had 9 bases not matched to a gene; V was cut back by 1 base and J by 1 base. CDR3 DNA sequence: TGTGCCACCAGCAGAGTTGAAGGCGGGAGGTCTTCCTACGAGCAGTACTTC. Translation: CATSRVEGGRSSYEQYF.

The chain employs TRBV20-1 and TRBJ1-5; D is unclear. Germline-derived CDR1 and CDR2 are DFQATT and SNEGSKA (reference sequence). The CDR3 is made up of 14 amino acids. The V end lost 7 bases, the J end lost 0 bases, and 13 bases lay between the germline ends. The CDR3 coding sequence is TGCAGTGTCGCGCCCCGAAATAGCAATCAGCCCCAGCATTTT. It is translated as CSVAPRNSNQPQHF.

J is TRBJ2-3 and V is TRBV12-3 or TRBV12-4, with 9 bases fitting TRBD1. The CDR3 covers 14 residues. Trimming took 5 bases from V and 3 from J; bases not matched to a gene: 3. The DNA of the CDR3 is TGTGCCAGCAGTGCCGGGACAGGGACAGATACGCAGTATTTT. Protein: CASSAGTGTDTQYF.

This clonotype was seen a handful of times. This chain joins TRBV29-1 and TRBJ1-4; TRBD1 matches at 7 bases. The length of the CDR3 is 14 residues. With 6 bases clipped from V and 6 bases from J, the junction kept 10 bases outside the gene matches. The V gene's germline CDR1 is SQVTM and CDR2 ANQGSEA. The CDR3 here is CSVRIQGIDEKLFF. The CDR3 DNA is TGCAGCGTGAGGATACAGGGGATAGATGAAAAACTGTTTTTT.